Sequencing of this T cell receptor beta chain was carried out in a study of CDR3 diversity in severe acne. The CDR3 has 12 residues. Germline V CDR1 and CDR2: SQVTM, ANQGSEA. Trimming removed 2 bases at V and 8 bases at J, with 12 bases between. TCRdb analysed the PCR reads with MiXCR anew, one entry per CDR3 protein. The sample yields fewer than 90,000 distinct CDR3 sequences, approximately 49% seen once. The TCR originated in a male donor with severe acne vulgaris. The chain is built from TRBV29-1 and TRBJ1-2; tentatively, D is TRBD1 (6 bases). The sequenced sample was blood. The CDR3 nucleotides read TGCAGCGTTGAAACAGGGACGAGGGGCTACACCTTC. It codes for CSVETGTRGYTF.